One T cell receptor (beta chain) is described in this entry. Its antigen remains unknown. The data are from a study of cytomegalovirus exposure and HLA in healthy donors. In the study overall: Prior work identified 120 million or so unique TCR beta sequences in around 170 million T cells. Points from the study as a whole: Most of the CMV-associated TCR beta chains (in a later analysis) appeared to be HLA-restricted. The study dropped some indistinguishable V segments, TRBV6-2 and TRBV6-3 among them.

Trimming took off 5 bases at V and 1 base at J, with 9 bases between the two ends. Looked up from germline, CDR1 is SQVTM and CDR2 is ANQGSEA. This CDR3 has 12 amino acids. It was with 60 Vbeta and 13 Jbeta primers that the PCR ran. Sequenced by immunoSEQ multiplex PCR; TCRdb stores in-frame clones only, minus some. The profile shows about 100,000 clones, around two thirds of them singletons. Sample: PBMCs. The gene calls are TRBV29-1 and TRBJ2-7; a weak D match, TRBD2 (5 bases). This receptor was taken from a woman in her forties in good health and CMV-seropositive. As DNA, the CDR3 is TGCAGCGTTCGGGGAGAATCCTACGAGCAGTACTTC. Its translation is CSVRGESYEQYF.